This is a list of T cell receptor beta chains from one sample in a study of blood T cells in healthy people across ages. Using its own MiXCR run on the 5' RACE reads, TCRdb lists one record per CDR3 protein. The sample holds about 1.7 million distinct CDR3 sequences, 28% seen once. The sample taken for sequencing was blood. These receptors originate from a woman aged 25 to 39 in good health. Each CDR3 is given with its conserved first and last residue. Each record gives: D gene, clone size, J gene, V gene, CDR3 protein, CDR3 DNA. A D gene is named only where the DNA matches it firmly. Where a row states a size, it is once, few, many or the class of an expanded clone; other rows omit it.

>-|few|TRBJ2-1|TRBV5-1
CASSVGGDSEQFF
TGCGCCAGCAGTGTCGGGGGGGACAGTGAGCAGTTCTTC
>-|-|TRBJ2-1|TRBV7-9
CASSPRSWDEQFF
TGTGCCAGCAGCCCCCGGAGCTGGGATGAGCAGTTCTTC
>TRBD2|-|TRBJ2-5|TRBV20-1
CSASLAGLQETQYF
TGCAGTGCTAGTCTAGCGGGCCTCCAAGAGACCCAGTACTTC
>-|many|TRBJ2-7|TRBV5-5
CASQGYDRDEQYF
TGTGCCAGCCAGGGATACGATAGGGACGAGCAGTACTTC
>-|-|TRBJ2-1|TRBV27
CASSFAQGRYNEQFF
TGTGCCAGCAGTTTTGCCCAGGGCAGGTACAATGAGCAGTTCTTC
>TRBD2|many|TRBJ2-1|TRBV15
CATSRVREGRYNEQFF
TGTGCCACCAGCAGAGTTCGGGAGGGCCGATACAATGAGCAGTTCTTC
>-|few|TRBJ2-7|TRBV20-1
CSARDQDSGYEQYF
TGCAGTGCTAGAGATCAAGATTCGGGCTACGAGCAGTACTTC
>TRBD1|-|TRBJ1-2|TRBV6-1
CASPSLPGTGGVGYTF
TGTGCCAGCCCCAGTTTACCCGGGACAGGGGGCGTTGGCTACACCTTC
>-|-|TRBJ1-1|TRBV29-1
CSVRTDTNTEAFF
TGCAGCGTTAGGACTGATACGAACACTGAAGCTTTCTTT
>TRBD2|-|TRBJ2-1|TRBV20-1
CSAPLAGGLSNEQFF
TGCAGTGCTCCCCTAGCGGGAGGGCTCAGCAATGAGCAGTTCTTC
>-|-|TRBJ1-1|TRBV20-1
CSARVSGTEACF
TGCAGTGCTAGAGTTAGCGGGACTGAAGCTTGCTTT
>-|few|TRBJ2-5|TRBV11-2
CASSQGQRGETQYF
TGTGCCAGCAGTCAGGGCCAACGAGGAGAGACCCAGTACTTC
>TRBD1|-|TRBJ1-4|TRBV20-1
CSARDARGAHINEKLFF
TGCAGTGCTAGAGACGCCAGGGGGGCGCATATTAATGAAAAACTGTTTTTT
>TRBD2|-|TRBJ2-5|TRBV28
CASGRLAGGVWWKYF
TGTGCCAGCGGTAGACTAGCGGGGGGGGTCTGGTGGAAGTACTTC
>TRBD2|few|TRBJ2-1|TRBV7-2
CASSARGLAGAPSSYNEQFF
TGTGCCAGCTCCGCCCGAGGACTAGCGGGGGCCCCGAGCTCCTACAATGAGCAGTTCTTC
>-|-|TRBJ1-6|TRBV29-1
CSVELPGSSPLHF
TGCAGCGTTGAACTCCCGGGATCTTCACCCCTCCACTTT
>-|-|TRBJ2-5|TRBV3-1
CASSPRSQETEYF
TGTGCCAGCAGCCCCCGCAGCCAAGAGACCGAGTACTTC